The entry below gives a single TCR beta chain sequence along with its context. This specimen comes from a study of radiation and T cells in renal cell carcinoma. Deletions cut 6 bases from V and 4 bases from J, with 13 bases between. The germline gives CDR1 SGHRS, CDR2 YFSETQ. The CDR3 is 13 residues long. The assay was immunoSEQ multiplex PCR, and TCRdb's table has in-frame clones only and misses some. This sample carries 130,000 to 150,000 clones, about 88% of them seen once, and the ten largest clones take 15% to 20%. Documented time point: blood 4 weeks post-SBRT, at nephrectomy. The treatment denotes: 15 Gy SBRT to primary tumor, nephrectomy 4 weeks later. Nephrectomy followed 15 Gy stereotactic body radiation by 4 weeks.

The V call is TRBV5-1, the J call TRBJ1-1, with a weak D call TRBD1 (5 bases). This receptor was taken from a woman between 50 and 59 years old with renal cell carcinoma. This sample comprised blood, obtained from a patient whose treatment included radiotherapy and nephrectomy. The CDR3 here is CASTTAGGTEAFF. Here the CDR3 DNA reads TGCGCCAGCACAACGGCTGGGGGCACTGAAGCTTTCTTT.